This TCR beta chain originates from a study of monozygotic twins with inflammatory bowel disease. Whole blood, unsorted for T cells, was the source of total RNA. The UMIs carried a 6-nucleotide sample barcode, and they were added by template switching. TCRdb reanalyzed the 5' RACE reads, giving one entry per CDR3 protein sequence and no DNA. The sample table sets out over 110,000 distinct CDR3 sequences. Study observations and caveats: TCRbeta inverse Simpson diversity was decreased in IBD patients versus healthy co-twins.

Regarding this clonotype: Its antigen is currently unknown.

The CDR3 is 14 residues long. Germline assignment: CDR1 ENHRY and CDR2 SYGVKD. The sample was blood. The sequence was collected from a human donor with ulcerative colitis or Crohn's disease, or a healthy co-twin of an affected twin (not recorded which). This chain joins TRBV10-3 and TRBJ1-6; TCRdb gives TRBD1 as the D gene, but with no DNA this cannot be confirmed. The CDR3 sequence is CAITRDSWGSPLHF.